Here is one TCR beta chain with its context. This sample was taken from a study of T-cell reconstitution after alpha-beta-depleted transplantation in children. CDR1 SEHNR and CDR2 FQNEAQ come from the germline V gene (reference sequence). Trimming at V came to 6 bases and at J to 1 base, leaving 10 bases not matched to a gene. There are 16 residues in the CDR3. Unique molecular identifiers featured in how the TCRbeta library was prepared. TCRdb reprocessed the PCR reads with MiXCR, giving one entry per CDR3 protein. In the table there are a few hundred thousand distinct CDR3 sequences, roughly 43% of which are singletons.

The source of this sequence is a girl aged 2 to 10 with aplastic anemia, due to receive a stem cell transplant. The specimen comprised PBMCs, sampled before TCRalphabeta/CD19-depleted stem cell transplant. This chain connects TRBV7-9 to TRBJ1-1; 8 bases line up with TRBD1. The CDR3 sequence is CASSPDRGWRNTEAFF. In DNA form, the CDR3 reads TGTGCCAGCAGTCCCGACAGGGGATGGAGGAACACTGAAGCTTTCTTT.